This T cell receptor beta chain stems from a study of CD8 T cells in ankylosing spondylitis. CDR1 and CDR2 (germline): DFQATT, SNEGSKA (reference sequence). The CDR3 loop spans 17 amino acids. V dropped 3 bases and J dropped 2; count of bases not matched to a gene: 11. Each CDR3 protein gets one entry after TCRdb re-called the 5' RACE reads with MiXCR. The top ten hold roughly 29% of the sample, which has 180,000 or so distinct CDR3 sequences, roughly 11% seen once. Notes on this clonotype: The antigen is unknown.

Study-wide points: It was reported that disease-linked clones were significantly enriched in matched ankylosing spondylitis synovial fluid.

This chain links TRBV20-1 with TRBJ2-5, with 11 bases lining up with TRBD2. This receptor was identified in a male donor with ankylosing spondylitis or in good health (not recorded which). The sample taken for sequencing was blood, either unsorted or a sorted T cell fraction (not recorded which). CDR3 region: CSASGTSGKVLQETQYF. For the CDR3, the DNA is TGCAGTGCTAGTGGGACTAGCGGAAAGGTCCTTCAAGAGACCCAGTACTTC.